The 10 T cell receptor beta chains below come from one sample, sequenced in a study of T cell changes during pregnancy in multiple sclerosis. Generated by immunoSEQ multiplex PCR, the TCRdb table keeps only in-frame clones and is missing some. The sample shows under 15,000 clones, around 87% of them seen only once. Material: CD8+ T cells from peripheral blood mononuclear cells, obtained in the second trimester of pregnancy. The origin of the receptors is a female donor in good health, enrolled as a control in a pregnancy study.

For the CDR3, the DNA is TGCGCCAGCAGCTTGGCAGGGACAGGCTCAAACACTGAAGCTTTCTTT. Amino acids: CASSLAGTGSNTEAFF. The chain couples TRBV5-1 to TRBJ1-1; 8 bases fit TRBD1. Germline V gives CDR1 SGHRS, CDR2 YFSETQ. V lost 0 bases to trimming and J lost 2 bases; unmatched junction nucleotides: 6. This CDR3 comprises 16 residues.

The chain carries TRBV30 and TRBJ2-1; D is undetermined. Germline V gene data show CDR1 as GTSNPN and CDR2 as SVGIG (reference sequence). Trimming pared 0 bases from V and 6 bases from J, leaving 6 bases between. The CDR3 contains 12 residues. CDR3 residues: CAWSVIINEQFF. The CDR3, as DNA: TGTGCCTGGAGTGTAATAATCAATGAGCAGTTCTTC.

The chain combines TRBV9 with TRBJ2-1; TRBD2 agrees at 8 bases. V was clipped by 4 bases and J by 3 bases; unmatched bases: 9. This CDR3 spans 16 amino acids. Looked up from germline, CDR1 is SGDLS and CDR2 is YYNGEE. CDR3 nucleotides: TGTGCCAGCAGCCCCCGGGAGAGCGGGAGCTACAATGAGCAGTTCTTC. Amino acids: CASSPRESGSYNEQFF.

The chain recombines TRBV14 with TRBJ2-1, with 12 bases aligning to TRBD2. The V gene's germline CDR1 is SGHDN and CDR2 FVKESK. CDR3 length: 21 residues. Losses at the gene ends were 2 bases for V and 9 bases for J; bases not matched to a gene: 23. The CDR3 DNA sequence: TGTGCCAGCAGCCAAAGTCCCCTAGCGGGGGGGCGGCCTCCATTGTTAATTGAGCAGTTCTTC. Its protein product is CASSQSPLAGGRPPLLIEQFF.

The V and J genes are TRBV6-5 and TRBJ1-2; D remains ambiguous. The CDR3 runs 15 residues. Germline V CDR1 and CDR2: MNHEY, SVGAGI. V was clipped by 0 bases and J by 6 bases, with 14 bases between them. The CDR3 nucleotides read TGTGCCAGCAGTTACTCGGCGGTCCCGGCTAATGGCTACACCTTC. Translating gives CASSYSAVPANGYTF.

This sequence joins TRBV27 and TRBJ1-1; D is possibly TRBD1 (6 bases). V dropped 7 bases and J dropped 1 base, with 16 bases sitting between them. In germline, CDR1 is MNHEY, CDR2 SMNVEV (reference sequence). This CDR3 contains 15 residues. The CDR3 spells CASTPGGGGNTEAFF. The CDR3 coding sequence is TGTGCCAGCACCCCGGGGGGCGGTGGGAACACTGAAGCTTTCTTT.

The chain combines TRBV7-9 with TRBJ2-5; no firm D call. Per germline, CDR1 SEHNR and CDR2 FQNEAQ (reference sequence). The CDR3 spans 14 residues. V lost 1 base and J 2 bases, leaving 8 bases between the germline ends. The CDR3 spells CASSLDQNQETQYF. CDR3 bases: TGTGCCAGCAGCTTAGACCAGAATCAAGAGACCCAGTACTTC.

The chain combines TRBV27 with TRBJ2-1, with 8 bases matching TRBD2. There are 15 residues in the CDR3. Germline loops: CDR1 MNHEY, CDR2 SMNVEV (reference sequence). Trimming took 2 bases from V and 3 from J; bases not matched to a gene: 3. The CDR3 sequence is CASSLELADYNEQFF. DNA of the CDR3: TGTGCCAGCAGTTTAGAACTAGCGGACTACAATGAGCAGTTCTTC.

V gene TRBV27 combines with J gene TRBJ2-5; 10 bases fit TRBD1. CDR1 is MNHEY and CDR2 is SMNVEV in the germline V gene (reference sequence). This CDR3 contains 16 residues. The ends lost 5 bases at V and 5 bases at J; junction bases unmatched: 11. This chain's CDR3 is CASSRPGQGSMETQYF. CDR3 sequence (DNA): TGTGCCAGCAGTCGACCGGGACAGGGGTCAATGGAGACCCAGTACTTC.

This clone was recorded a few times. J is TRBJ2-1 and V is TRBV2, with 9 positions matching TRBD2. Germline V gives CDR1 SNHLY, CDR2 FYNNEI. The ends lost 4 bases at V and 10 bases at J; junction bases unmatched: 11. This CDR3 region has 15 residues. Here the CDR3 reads CASSGLAGMDTEQFF. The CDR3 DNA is TGTGCCAGCAGTGGCCTAGCGGGGATGGATACGGAGCAGTTCTTC.